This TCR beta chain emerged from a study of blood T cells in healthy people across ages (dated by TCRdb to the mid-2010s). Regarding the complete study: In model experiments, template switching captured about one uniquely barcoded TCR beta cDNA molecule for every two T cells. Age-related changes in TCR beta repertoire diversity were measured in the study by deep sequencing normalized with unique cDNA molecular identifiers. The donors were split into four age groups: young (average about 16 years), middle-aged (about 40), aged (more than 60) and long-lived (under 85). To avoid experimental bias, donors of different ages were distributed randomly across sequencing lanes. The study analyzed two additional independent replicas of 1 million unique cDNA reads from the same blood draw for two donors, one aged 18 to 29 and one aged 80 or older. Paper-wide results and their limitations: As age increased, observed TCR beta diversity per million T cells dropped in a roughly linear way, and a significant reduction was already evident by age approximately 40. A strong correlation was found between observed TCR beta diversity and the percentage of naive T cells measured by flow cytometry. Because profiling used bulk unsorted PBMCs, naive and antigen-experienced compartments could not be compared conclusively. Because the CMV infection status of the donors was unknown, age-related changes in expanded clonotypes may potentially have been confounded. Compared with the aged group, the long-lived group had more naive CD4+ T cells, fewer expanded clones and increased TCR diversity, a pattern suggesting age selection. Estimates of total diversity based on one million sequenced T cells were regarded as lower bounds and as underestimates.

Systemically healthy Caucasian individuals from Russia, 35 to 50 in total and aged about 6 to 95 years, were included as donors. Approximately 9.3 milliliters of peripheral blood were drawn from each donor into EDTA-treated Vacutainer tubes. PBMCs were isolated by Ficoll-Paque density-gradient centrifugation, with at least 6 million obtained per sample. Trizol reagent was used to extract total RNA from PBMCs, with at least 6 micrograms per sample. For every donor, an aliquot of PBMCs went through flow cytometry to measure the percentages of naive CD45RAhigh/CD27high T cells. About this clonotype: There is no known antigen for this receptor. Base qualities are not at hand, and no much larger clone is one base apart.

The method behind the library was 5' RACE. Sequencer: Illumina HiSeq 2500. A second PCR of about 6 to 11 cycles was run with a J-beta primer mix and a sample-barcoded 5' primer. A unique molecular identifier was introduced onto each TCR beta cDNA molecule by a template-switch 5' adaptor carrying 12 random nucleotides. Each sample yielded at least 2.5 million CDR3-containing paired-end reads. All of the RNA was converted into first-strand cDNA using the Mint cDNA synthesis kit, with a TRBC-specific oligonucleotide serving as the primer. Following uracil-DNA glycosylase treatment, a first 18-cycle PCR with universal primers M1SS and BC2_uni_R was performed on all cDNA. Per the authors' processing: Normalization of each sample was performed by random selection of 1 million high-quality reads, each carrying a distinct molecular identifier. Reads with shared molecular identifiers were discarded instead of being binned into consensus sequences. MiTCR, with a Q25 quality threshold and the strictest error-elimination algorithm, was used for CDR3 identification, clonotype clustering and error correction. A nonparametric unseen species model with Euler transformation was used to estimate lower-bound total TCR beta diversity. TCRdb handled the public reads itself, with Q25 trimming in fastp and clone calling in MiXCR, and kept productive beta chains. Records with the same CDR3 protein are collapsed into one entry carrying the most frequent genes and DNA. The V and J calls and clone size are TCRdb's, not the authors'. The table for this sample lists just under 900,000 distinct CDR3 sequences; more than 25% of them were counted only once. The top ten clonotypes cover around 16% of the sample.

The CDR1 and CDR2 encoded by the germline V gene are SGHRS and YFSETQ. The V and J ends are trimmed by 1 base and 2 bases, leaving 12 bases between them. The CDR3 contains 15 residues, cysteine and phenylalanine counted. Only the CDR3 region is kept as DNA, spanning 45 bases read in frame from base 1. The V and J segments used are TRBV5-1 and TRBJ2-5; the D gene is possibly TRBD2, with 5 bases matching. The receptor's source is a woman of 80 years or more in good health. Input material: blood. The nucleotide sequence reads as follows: TGCGCCAGCAGCTTGTCGGGGAACCTACAAGAGACCCAGTACTTC. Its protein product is CASSLSGNLQETQYF.